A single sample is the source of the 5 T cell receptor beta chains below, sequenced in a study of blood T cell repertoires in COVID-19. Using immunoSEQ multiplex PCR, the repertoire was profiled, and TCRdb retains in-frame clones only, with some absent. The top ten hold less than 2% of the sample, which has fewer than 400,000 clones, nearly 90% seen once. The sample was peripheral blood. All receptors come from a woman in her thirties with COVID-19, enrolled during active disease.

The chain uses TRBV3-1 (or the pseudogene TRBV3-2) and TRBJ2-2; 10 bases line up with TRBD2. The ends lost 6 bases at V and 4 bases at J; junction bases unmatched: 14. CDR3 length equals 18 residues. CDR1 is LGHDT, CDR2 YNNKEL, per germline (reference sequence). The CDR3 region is CASRASAGGPGSTGELFF. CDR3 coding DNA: TGTGCCAGCAGGGCCTCAGCGGGGGGGCCGGGGAGCACCGGGGAGCTGTTTTTT.

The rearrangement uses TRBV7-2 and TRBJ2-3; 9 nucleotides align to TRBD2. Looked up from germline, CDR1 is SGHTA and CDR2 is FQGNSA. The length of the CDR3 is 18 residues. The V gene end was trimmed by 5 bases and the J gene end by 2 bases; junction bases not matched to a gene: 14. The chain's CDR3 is CASSPRVAGDWATDTQYF. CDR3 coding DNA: TGTGCCAGCAGCCCCCGGGTAGCGGGGGATTGGGCCACAGATACGCAGTATTTT.

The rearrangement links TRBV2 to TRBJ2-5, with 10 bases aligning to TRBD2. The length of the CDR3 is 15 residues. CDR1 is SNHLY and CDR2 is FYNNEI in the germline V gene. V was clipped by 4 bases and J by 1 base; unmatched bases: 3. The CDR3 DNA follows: TGTGCCAGCAGTGCTAGCGGGGGCCCCCAAGAGACCCAGTACTTC. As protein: CASSASGGPQETQYF.

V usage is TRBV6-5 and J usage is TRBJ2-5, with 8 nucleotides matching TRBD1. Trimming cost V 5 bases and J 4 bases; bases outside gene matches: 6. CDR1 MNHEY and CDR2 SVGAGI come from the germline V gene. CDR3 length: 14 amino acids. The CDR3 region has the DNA TGTGCCAGCAGTCAGGACAGGGTGAGAGAGACCCAGTACTTC. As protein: CASSQDRVRETQYF.

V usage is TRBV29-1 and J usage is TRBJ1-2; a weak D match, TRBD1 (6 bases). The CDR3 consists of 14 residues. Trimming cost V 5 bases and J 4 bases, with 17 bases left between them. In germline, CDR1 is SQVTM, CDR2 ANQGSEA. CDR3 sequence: CSVQRGGPGYGYTF. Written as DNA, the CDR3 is TGCAGCGTTCAGAGGGGGGGTCCGGGCTATGGCTACACCTTC.